This T cell receptor beta chain is from a study of blood T cell repertoires in COVID-19. Across the whole study: The cDNA or gDNA used as material had been derived from T cells, B-cell-depleted T cells, or PBMCs.

Source study methods: Reference gene primer amplification yielded estimated nucleated cell counts. Libraries were prepared by immunoSEQ multiplex PCR; TCRdb keeps only in-frame clonotypes and omits some of them. From that table come the V and J calls and clone size; the DNA was used to work out D and trimming. This table holds approximately 130,000 clones, more than 70% found once. Germline V gene data show CDR1 as SNHLY and CDR2 as FYNNEI. Trimming stripped 0 bases from V and 8 bases from J, with 10 bases between. This CDR3 has 14 residues. This TCR came from an elderly man with active or convalescent COVID-19. The sample consisted of peripheral blood. V is TRBV2 and J is TRBJ1-4; a weak D match, TRBD1 (6 bases). The CDR3 here is CASSEAIQGEKLFF. As DNA, the CDR3 is TGTGCCAGCAGTGAAGCGATACAGGGCGAAAAACTGTTTTTT.